One sample yielded the 22 T cell receptor beta chains listed below, sequenced in a study of blood T cell repertoires in COVID-19. Using immunoSEQ multiplex PCR, the repertoire was profiled, and TCRdb retains in-frame clones only, with some absent. This table has some 370,000 clones, around 90% appearing once. The sequenced material came from peripheral blood. All receptors come from a young man with active or convalescent COVID-19.

The chain couples TRBV15 to TRBJ1-5; D remains unclear. Trimming shortened V by 5 bases and J by 0 bases, and 8 bases separated the two germline ends. Germline V CDR1 and CDR2: LNHNV, YYDKDF (reference sequence). This CDR3 region has 14 residues. The CDR3 DNA sequence: TGTGCCACCAGCGCAGATTATAGCAATCAGCCCCAGCATTTT. It codes for CATSADYSNQPQHF.

In this sample, this clone turned up once. This sequence joins TRBV15 and TRBJ2-3; 9 positions match TRBD2. The CDR3 runs to 17 residues. Germline CDR1 is LNHNV and CDR2 is YYDKDF (reference sequence). Trimming took 0 bases from V and 6 from J; bases not matched to a gene: 10. The CDR3 DNA is TGTGCCACCAGCAGAGAAAAAGTTAGCGGGAGTGGTGATACGCAGTATTTT. Translating gives CATSREKVSGSGDTQYF.

This clone showed up just a few times. The rearrangement uses TRBV4-3 and TRBJ1-5; D gene unclear. Trimming left V 1 base short and J 9 bases short, with 10 bases between. The CDR3 is made up of 13 amino acids. Germline CDR1 reads LGHNA; CDR2 reads YSLEER. In DNA form, the CDR3 reads TGCGCCAGCAGCCAAGGTTTAGGGAGGCCCCAGCATTTT. This codes for CASSQGLGRPQHF.

The chain couples TRBV5-5 to TRBJ1-1, with D hard to call. CDR3 length: 13 amino acids. CDR1 is SGHKS, CDR2 YYEKEE, per germline (reference sequence). Trimming cost V 1 base and J 7 bases, with 11 bases left between them. The DNA for the CDR3 is TGTGCCAGCAGCTTGCCCCAGGCTCTTGAAGCTTTCTTT. Its protein product is CASSLPQALEAFF.

This rearrangement joins TRBV7-2 to TRBJ1-1; D not certain. CDR1 and CDR2 from the germline V gene are SGHTA and FQGNSA. The V end was cut by 5 bases, the J end by 1 base, with 14 bases between. This CDR3 has 15 residues. The CDR3 reads CASSPLGVRNTEAFF. CDR3 DNA sequence: TGTGCCAGCAGCCCGCTAGGTGTTCGGAACACTGAAGCTTTCTTT.

CDR3 in amino acids: CASRAGQGLFTDTQYF. For the CDR3, the DNA is TGTGCCAGTAGAGCTGGACAGGGACTTTTCACAGATACGCAGTATTTT. V usage is TRBV19 and J usage is TRBJ2-3, with 8 nucleotides matching TRBD1. The trim removed 6 bases at V and 2 bases at J, leaving 10 bases unmatched. Germline CDR1 LNHDA, CDR2 SQIVND (reference sequence). The CDR3 is made up of 16 amino acids.

This rearrangement joins TRBV19 to TRBJ1-4; the D gene is possibly TRBD1 (5 bases). CDR1 is LNHDA, CDR2 SQIVND, per germline (reference sequence). Trimming took off 1 base at V and 0 bases at J, with 15 bases between the two ends. The CDR3 runs 18 residues. The CDR3 DNA reads as TGTGCCAGTAGTATAGGGGGCAGTTTCGCAGCAACTAATGAAAAACTGTTTTTT. Its translation: CASSIGGSFAATNEKLFF.

This clone showed up many times. The genes are TRBV7-9 and TRBJ1-4; D is unresolved. This CDR3 is built from 16 residues. The V end was cut by 3 bases, the J end by 0 bases, with 11 bases between. Germline CDR1 SEHNR, CDR2 FQNEAQ (reference sequence). The chain's CDR3 is CASSLVWTATNEKLFF. CDR3 in DNA: TGTGCCAGCAGCTTGGTCTGGACTGCAACTAATGAAAAACTGTTTTTT. Based on the CDR3 plus reference TRBV7-9 and TRBJ1-4, the full variable domain is DTGVSQNPRHKITKRGQNVTFRCDPISEHNRLYWYRQTLGQGPEFLTYFQNEAQLEKSRLLSDRFSAERPKGSFSTLEIQRTEQGDSAMYLCASSLVWTATNEKLFFGSGTQLSVL.

The count of this clone is one. The chain employs TRBV7-8 and TRBJ1-2; D ambiguous. Per the germline V gene, CDR1 is SGHVS and CDR2 is FQNEAQ. Trimming pared 2 bases from V and 2 bases from J, leaving 21 bases between. The CDR3 consists of 18 residues. The CDR3 reads CASSLYVIAAPGNYGYTF. The CDR3 DNA sequence: TGTGCCAGCAGCTTATATGTTATAGCAGCTCCGGGAAACTATGGCTACACCTTC.

This chain uses TRBV10-3 with TRBJ1-5; a possible D gene is TRBD1 (5 bases). V was shortened by 3 bases and J by 4 bases, with 13 bases between the two germline ends. Germline values: CDR1 ENHRY, CDR2 SYGVKD. The CDR3 extends over 15 amino acids. The DNA of the CDR3 is TGTGCCATCAGTGAAACCCAGGGAGGGAATCAGCCCCAGCATTTT. It encodes CAISETQGGNQPQHF.

The V call is TRBV4-3, the J call TRBJ2-2; a weak D match, TRBD2 (6 bases). CDR3 length equals 16 residues. V was clipped by 2 bases and J by 4 bases, with 14 bases between them. Germline V gives CDR1 LGHNA, CDR2 YSLEER. CDR3 sequence reads: CASSQRGGAGTGELFF. The CDR3 DNA is TGCGCCAGCAGCCAAAGGGGAGGCGCCGGCACCGGGGAGCTGTTTTTT.

The chain uses TRBV6-6 and TRBJ1-5; tentatively, D is TRBD1 (6 bases). Germline CDR1 and CDR2: MNHNY and SVGAGI (reference sequence). V was shortened by 0 bases and J by 5 bases, with 8 bases between the two germline ends. The CDR3 sequence is 14 residues long. As DNA, the CDR3 is TGTGCCAGCAGTTACTCGACAGGTTATCAGCCCCAGCATTTT. It yields the protein CASSYSTGYQPQHF.

The chain carries TRBV5-1 and TRBJ2-5, with D possibly being TRBD2 (5 bases). The length of the CDR3 is 14 residues. Germline values: CDR1 SGHRS, CDR2 YFSETQ. Trimming cost V 0 bases and J 0 bases, with 6 bases left between them. The CDR3 reads CASSLGGNQETQYF. The CDR3 nucleotides read TGCGCCAGCAGCTTGGGAGGGAACCAAGAGACCCAGTACTTC.

The chain has TRBV2 and TRBJ2-2, with D unclear. Between the trimmed V and J ends, which lost 4 bases and 2 bases, there was a span of 8 bases. The germline CDR1 and CDR2 sequences are SNHLY and FYNNEI. The CDR3 extends over 14 amino acids. In DNA form, the CDR3 reads TGTGCCAGCAGTGTTTGGAGAAACACCGGGGAGCTGTTTTTT. This codes for CASSVWRNTGELFF.

CDR3 DNA: TGTGCCAGTAGTCCCTCCCGGGACAGTTCCTATGGCTACACCTTC. Translated, it gives CASSPSRDSSYGYTF. The chain recombines TRBV19 with TRBJ1-2; TRBD1 aligns across 7 bases. The germline gives CDR1 LNHDA, CDR2 SQIVND (reference sequence). With V trimmed by 5 bases and J by 4 bases, 10 bases remained unmatched. The length of the CDR3 is 15 residues.

The chain combines TRBV7-3 with TRBJ2-2; D not resolved. This CDR3 has 14 amino acids. Germline V gene sequence: CDR1 SGHTA, CDR2 FQGTGA. V was clipped by 1 base and J by 2 bases, with 5 bases between them. The CDR3 here is CASSLIVNTGELFF. In nucleotides, the CDR3 is TGTGCCAGCAGCTTAATAGTAAACACCGGGGAGCTGTTTTTT.

This chain joins TRBV7-3 and TRBJ2-1; D may be TRBD2 (5 bases). CDR1 is SGHTA, CDR2 FQGTGA, per germline. Between the trimmed V and J ends, which lost 3 bases and 1 base, there was a span of 10 bases. CDR3 size: 15 residues. The CDR3 loop is CASSLEARSYNEQFF. The CDR3 region has the DNA TGTGCCAGCAGCTTGGAGGCGCGTTCCTACAATGAGCAGTTCTTC.

The chain carries TRBV5-1 and TRBJ1-1; D not certain. In germline, CDR1 is SGHRS, CDR2 YFSETQ. The CDR3 totals 13 residues. Trimming left V 5 bases short and J 5 bases short, with 13 bases between. CDR3 nucleotides: TGCGCCAGCAGGCAAACCCGAGGTACTGAAGCTTTCTTT. The encoded protein is CASRQTRGTEAFF. Complete variable domain (other parts from reference TRBV5-1 and TRBJ1-1): KAGVTQTPRYLIKTRGQQVTLSCSPISGHRSVSWYQQTPGQGLQFLFEYFSETQRNKGNFPGRFSGRQFSNSRSEMNVSTLELGDSALYLCASRQTRGTEAFFGQGTRLTVV.

The rearrangement uses TRBV4-3 and TRBJ1-2; no clear D gene. The CDR3 totals 17 residues. V gave up 0 bases and J gave up 3 bases, with 17 bases separating them. CDR1 LGHNA and CDR2 YSLEER come from the germline V gene. The CDR3 region is CASSQDPPAVVDYGYTF. In DNA form, the CDR3 reads TGCGCCAGCAGCCAAGATCCGCCAGCGGTTGTCGACTATGGCTACACCTTC.

A word on this clone: This specimen includes other DNA sequences encoding the same CDR3. The chain joins TRBV6-5 to TRBJ2-5, with TRBD2 matching 13 bases. Germline V lookup: CDR1 MNHEY, CDR2 SVGAGI. This CDR3 is built from 15 residues. Trimming at V came to 4 bases and at J to 2 bases, leaving 1 base not matched to a gene. The CDR3 protein is CASSLLAGGQETQYF. As DNA, the CDR3 is TGTGCCAGCAGTTTACTAGCGGGAGGGCAAGAGACCCAGTACTTC.

This clone has just one count. The chain joins TRBV5-1 to TRBJ2-1; TRBD2 aligns across 10 bases. This CDR3 has 14 residues. CDR1 and CDR2 from the germline V gene are SGHRS and YFSETQ. The V and J ends lost 6 bases and 7 bases, in that order; junction bases with no gene match: 7. CDR3 loop: CASTTSGISNEQFF. The CDR3 bases are TGCGCCAGCACCACTAGCGGGATTTCGAATGAGCAGTTCTTC.

The chain links TRBV28 to TRBJ1-5; 8 positions agree with TRBD1. This CDR3 spans 15 amino acids. Losses at the gene ends were 3 bases for V and 6 bases for J; bases not matched to a gene: 7. CDR1 MDHEN and CDR2 SYDVKM come from the germline V gene. The DNA of the CDR3 is TGTGCCAGCAGTTTTCTGACAGGGGTAGGTCAGCCCCAGCATTTT. Protein sequence: CASSFLTGVGQPQHF.